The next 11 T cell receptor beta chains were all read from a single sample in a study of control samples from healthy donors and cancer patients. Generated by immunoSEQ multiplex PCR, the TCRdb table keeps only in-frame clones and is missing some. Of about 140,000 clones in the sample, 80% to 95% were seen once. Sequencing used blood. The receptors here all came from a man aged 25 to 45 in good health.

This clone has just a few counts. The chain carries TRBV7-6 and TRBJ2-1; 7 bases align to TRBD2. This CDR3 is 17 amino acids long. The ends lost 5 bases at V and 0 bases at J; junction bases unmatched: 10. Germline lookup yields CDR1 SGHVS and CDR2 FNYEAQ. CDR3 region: CASSLQEAGVSYNEQFF. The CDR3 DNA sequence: TGTGCCAGCAGCCTACAAGAGGCGGGAGTCTCCTACAATGAGCAGTTCTTC.

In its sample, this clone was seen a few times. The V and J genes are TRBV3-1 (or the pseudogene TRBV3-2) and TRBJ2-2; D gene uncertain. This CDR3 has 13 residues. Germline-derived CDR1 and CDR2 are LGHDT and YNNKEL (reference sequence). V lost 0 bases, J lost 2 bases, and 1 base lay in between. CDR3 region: CASSQENTGELFF. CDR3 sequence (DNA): TGTGCCAGCAGCCAAGAAAACACCGGGGAGCTGTTTTTT.

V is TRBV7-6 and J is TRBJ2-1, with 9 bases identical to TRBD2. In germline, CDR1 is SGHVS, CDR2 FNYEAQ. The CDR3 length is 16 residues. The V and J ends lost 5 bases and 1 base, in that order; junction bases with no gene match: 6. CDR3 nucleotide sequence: TGTGCCAGCAGCACAAGCGGGAGGCAGTCCTACAATGAGCAGTTCTTC. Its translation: CASSTSGRQSYNEQFF.

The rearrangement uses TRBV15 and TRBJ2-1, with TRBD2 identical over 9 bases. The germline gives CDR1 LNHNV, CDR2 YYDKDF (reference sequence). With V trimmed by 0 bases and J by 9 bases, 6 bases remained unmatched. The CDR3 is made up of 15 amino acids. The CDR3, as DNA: TGTGCCACCAGCAGAGAGGCGGGAGGGGGTGGTGAGCAGTTCTTC. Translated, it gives CATSREAGGGGEQFF.

For the CDR3, the DNA is TGTGCCAGCAGCGATCGGGACGGTAACTATGGCTACACCTTC. Protein sequence: CASSDRDGNYGYTF. The rearrangement uses TRBV11-3 and TRBJ1-2; TRBD1 might be the D (5 bases). From germline, CDR1 is SGHNT and CDR2 YENEEA. V shed 5 bases and J shed 1 base, with 11 bases lying between them. The CDR3 sequence is 14 residues long.

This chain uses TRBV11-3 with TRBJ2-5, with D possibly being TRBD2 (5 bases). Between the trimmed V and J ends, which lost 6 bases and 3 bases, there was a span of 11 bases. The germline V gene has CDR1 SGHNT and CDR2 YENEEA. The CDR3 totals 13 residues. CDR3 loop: CASRPAVEETQYF. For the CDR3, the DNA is TGTGCCAGCAGACCAGCGGTTGAAGAGACCCAGTACTTC. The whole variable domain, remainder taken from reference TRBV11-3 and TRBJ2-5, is EAGVVQSPRYKIIEKKQPVAFWCNPISGHNTLYWYLQNLGQGPELLIRYENEEAVDDSQLPKDRFSAERLKGVDSTLKIQPAELGDSAVYLCASRPAVEETQYFGPGTRLLVL.

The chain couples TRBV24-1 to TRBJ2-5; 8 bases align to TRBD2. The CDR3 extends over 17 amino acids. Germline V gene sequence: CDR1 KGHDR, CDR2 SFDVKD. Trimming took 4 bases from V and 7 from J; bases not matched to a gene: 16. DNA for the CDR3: TGTGCCACCAGTGAGACCGGGACTAGTTCCCCGTGGGGGACCCAGTACTTC. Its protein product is CATSETGTSSPWGTQYF.

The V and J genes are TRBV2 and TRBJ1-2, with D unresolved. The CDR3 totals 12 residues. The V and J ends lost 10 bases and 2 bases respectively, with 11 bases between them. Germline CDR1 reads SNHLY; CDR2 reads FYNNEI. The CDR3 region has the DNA TGTGCCACCCTCTATTGGAACTATGGCTACACCTTC. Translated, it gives CATLYWNYGYTF.

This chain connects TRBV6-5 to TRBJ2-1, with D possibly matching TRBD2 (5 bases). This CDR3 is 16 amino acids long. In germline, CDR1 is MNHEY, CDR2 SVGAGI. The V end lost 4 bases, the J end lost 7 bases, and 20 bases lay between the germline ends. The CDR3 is CASSSLTIGLLNEQFF. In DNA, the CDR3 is TGTGCCAGCAGTTCCCTGACTATAGGATTGTTGAATGAGCAGTTCTTC.

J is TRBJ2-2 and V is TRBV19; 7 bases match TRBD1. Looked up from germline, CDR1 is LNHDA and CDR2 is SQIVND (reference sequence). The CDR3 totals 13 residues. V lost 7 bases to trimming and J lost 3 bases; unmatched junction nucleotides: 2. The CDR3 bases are TGTGCCAGTAATCAGGGGGACACCGGGGAGCTGTTTTTT. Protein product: CASNQGDTGELFF. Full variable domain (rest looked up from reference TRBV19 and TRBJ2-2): DGGITQSPKYLFRKEGQNVTLSCEQNLNHDAMYWYRQDPGQGLRLIYYSQIVNDFQKGDIAEGYSVSREKKESFPLTVTSAQKNPTAFYLCASNQGDTGELFFGEGSRLTVL.

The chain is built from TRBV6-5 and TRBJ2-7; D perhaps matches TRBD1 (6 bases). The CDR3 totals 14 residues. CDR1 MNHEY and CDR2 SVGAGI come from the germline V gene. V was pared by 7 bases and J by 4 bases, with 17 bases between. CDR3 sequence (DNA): TGTGCCAGCAACCCCCTTCGAGGGGGTTACGAGCAGTACTTC. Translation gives CASNPLRGGYEQYF.